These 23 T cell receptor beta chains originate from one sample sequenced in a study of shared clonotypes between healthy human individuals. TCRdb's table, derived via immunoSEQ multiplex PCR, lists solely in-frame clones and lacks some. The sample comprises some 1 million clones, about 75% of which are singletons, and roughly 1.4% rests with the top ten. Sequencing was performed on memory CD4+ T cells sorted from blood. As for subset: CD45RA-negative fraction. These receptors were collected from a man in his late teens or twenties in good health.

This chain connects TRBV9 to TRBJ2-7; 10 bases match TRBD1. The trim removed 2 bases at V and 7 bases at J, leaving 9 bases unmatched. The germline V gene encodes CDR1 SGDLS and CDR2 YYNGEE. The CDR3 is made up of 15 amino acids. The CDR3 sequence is CASSVLTGGAGEQYF. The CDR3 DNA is TGTGCCAGCAGCGTTCTGACAGGGGGCGCGGGGGAGCAGTACTTC.

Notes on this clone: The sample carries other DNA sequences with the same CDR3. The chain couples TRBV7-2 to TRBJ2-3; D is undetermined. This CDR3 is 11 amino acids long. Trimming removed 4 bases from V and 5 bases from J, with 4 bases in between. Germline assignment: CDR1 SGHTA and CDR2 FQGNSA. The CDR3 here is CASSYKDTQYF. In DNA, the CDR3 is TGTGCCAGCAGCTATAAAGATACGCAGTATTTT.

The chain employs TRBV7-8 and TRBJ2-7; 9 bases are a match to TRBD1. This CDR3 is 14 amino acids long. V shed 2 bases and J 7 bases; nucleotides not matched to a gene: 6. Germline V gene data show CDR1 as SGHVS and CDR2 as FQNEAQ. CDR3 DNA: TGTGCCAGCAGCTTAAACAGGGGGCCGGGGGAGCAGTACTTC. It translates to CASSLNRGPGEQYF.

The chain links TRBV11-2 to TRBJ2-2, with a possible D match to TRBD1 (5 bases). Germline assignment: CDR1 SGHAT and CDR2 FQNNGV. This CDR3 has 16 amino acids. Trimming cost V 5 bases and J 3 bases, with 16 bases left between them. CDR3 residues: CASSPRHQGDTGELFF. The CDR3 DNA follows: TGTGCCAGCAGCCCGCGCCACCAAGGGGACACCGGGGAGCTGTTTTTT.

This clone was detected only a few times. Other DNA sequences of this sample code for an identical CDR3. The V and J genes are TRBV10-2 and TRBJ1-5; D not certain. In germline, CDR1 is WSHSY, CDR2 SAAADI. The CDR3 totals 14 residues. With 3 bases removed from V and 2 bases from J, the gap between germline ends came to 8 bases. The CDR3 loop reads CASSELGGNQPQHF. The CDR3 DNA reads TGCGCCAGCAGTGAACTCGGGGGCAATCAGCCCCAGCATTTT.

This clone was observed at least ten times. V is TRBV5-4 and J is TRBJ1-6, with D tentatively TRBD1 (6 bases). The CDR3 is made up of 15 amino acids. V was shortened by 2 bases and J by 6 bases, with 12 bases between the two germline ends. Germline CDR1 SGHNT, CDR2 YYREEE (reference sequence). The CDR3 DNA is TGTGCCAGCAGCTTAGGGGGAAATCCTAATTCACCCCTCCACTTT. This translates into CASSLGGNPNSPLHF.

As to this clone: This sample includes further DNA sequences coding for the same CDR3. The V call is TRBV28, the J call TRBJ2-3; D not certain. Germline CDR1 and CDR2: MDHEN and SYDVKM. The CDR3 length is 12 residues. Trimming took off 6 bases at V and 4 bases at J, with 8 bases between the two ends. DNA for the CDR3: TGTGCCAGCAGCCGCCTCGCAGATACGCAGTATTTT. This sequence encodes CASSRLADTQYF.

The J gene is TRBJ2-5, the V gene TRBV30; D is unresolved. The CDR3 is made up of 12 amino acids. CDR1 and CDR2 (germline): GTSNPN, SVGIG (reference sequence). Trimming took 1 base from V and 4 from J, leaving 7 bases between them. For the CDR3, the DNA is TGTGCCTGGAGTGACCATCGAGAGACCCAGTACTTC. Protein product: CAWSDHRETQYF.

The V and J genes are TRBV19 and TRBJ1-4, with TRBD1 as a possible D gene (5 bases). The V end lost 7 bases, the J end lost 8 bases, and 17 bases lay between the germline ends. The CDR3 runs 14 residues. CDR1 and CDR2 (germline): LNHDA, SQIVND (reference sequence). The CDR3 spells CASKSGQEVEKLFF. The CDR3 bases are TGTGCCAGTAAATCAGGGCAGGAGGTGGAAAAACTGTTTTTT. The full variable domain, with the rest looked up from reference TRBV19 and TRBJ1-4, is DGGITQSPKYLFRKEGQNVTLSCEQNLNHDAMYWYRQDPGQGLRLIYYSQIVNDFQKGDIAEGYSVSREKKESFPLTVTSAQKNPTAFYLCASKSGQEVEKLFFGSGTQLSVL.

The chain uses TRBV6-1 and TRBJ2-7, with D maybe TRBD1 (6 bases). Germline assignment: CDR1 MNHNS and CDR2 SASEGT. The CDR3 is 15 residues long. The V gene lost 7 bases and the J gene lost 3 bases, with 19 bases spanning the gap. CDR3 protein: CASNPGTGRIYEQYF. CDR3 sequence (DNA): TGTGCCAGCAACCCCGGTACAGGGAGAATCTACGAGCAGTACTTC.

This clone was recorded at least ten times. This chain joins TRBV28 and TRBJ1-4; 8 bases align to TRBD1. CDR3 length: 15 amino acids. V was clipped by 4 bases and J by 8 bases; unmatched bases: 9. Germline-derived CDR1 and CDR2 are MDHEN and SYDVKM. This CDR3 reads CASSSPAGGGEKLFF. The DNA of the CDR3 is TGTGCCAGCAGTTCCCCGGCAGGGGGCGGAGAAAAACTGTTTTTT.

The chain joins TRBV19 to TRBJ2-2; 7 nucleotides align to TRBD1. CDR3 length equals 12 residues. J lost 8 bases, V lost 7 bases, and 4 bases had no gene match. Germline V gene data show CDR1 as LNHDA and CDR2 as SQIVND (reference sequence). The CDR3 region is CASNDRAGELFF. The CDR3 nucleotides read TGTGCCAGTAACGACAGGGCGGGGGAGCTGTTTTTT.

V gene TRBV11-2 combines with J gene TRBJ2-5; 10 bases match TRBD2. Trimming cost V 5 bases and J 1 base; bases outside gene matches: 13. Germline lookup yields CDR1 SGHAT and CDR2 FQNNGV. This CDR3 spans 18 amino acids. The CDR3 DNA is TGTGCCAGCAGCCTTAAACCCCCTGGACTAGCGGTCCAAGAGACCCAGTACTTC. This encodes CASSLKPPGLAVQETQYF.

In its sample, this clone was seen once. The CDR3 DNA follows: TGTGCCAGTAGATACTCCGGGGGAAATCAGCCCCAGCATTTT. This encodes CASRYSGGNQPQHF. The V gene is TRBV19, the J gene TRBJ1-5, with D maybe TRBD1 (5 bases). The CDR3 is 14 residues long. Trimming stripped 6 bases from V and 4 bases from J, with 13 bases between. CDR1 and CDR2 from the germline V gene are LNHDA and SQIVND (reference sequence).

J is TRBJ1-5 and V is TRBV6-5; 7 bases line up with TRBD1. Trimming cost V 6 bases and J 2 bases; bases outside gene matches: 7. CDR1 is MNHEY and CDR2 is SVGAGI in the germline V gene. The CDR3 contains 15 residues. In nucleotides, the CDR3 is TGTGCCAGCAGCCTAACAGGGGTGGGCAATCAGCCCCAGCATTTT. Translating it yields CASSLTGVGNQPQHF.

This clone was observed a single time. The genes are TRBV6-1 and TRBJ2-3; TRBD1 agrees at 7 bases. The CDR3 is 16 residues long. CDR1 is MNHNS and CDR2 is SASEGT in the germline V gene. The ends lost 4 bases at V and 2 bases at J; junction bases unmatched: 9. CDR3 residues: CASSGRQGSFTDTQYF. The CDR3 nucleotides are TGTGCCAGCAGTGGGCGACAGGGAAGTTTCACAGATACGCAGTATTTT.

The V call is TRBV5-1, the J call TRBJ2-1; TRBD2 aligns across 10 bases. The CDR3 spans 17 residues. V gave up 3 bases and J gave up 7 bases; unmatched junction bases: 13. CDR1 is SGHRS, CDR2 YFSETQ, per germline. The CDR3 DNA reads TGCGCCAGCAGCTCTGACTATTTGAGCGGGGGGGCGAATGAGCAGTTCTTC. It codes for CASSSDYLSGGANEQFF.

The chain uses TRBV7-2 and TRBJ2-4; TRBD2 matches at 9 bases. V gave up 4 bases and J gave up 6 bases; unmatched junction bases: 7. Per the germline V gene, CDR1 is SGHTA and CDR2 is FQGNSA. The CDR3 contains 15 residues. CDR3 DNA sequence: TGTGCCAGCAGCTCCCCCTCTAGCGGGATAAACATTCAGTACTTC. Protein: CASSSPSSGINIQYF.

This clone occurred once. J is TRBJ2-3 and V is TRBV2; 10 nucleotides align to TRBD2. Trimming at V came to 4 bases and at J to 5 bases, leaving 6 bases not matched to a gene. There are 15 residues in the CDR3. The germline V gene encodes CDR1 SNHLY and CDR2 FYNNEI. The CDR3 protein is CASSVVLAGKDTQYF. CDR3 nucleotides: TGTGCCAGCAGTGTCGTACTAGCGGGGAAAGATACGCAGTATTTT.

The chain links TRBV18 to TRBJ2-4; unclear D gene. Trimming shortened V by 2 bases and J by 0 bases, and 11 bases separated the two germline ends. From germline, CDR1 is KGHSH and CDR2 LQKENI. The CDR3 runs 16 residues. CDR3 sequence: CASSPGQNLAKNIQYF. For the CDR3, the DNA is TGTGCCAGCTCACCAGGGCAGAATCTAGCCAAAAACATTCAGTACTTC.

The CDR3: CASSDPWTSTNEKLFF. The CDR3, as DNA: TGTGCCAGCAGTGACCCATGGACATCCACTAATGAAAAACTGTTTTTT. The gene calls are TRBV6-1 and TRBJ1-4; tentative D call: TRBD1 (5 bases). CDR3 length equals 16 residues. Germline V gene data show CDR1 as MNHNS and CDR2 as SASEGT. Deletions cut 3 bases from V and 2 bases from J, with 13 bases between.

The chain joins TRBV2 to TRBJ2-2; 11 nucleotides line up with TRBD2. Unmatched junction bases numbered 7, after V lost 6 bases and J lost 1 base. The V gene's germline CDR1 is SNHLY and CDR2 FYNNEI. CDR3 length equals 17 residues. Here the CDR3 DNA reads TGTGCCAGCAGGGGGGGACTAGCGGAAAGGAACACCGGGGAGCTGTTTTTT. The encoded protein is CASRGGLAERNTGELFF.

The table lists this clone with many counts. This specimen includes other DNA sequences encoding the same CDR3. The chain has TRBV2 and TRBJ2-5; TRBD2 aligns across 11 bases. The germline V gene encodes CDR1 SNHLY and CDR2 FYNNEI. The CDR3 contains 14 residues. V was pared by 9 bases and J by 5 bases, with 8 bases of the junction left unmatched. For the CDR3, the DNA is TGTGCCAGTCGAACTAGCGGGGGCGGGGAGACCCAGTACTTC. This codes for CASRTSGGGETQYF.